The 22 T cell receptor beta chains listed next were all sequenced from one sample in a study of blood T cells in healthy people across ages. A J-beta primer mix and a sample-barcoded 5' primer were used in a second PCR of about 7 to 12 cycles. TCRdb reprocessed the 5' RACE reads via MiXCR and lists one record per CDR3 protein. The sample includes about 640,000 distinct CDR3 sequences, 45% to 65% of them seen just once. Sequenced input: blood. The source is a man in his fifties or sixties in good health.

This clonotype occurred a few times. The CDR3 sequence: CASSALPGQGYEQYF. DNA for the CDR3: TGTGCCAGCAGTGCACTACCGGGACAGGGCTACGAGCAGTACTTC. The genes are TRBV6-1 and TRBJ2-7, with 9 bases identical to TRBD1. The germline CDR1 and CDR2 sequences are MNHNS and SASEGT. CDR3 length equals 15 residues. J was trimmed by 3 bases and V by 4 bases; bases with no gene match: 7.

Note on this clonotype: One junction end disagrees with the germline gene, perhaps due to a read error. The rearrangement joins TRBV5-1 to TRBJ2-5; tentatively, D is TRBD1 or TRBD2 (5 bases each). Germline V gene data show CDR1 as SGHRS and CDR2 as YFSETQ. This CDR3 spans 13 amino acids. CDR3: CACSQRGGETQYF. The CDR3 nucleotides read TGCGCCTGCAGCCAGAGGGGCGGAGAGACCCAGTACTTC. Using reference TRBV5-1 and TRBJ2-5 for the parts outside the CDR3, the full variable domain is KAGVTQTPRYLIKTRGQQVTLSCSPISGHRSVSWYQQTPGQGLQFLFEYFSETQRNKGNFPGRFSGRQFSNSRSEMNVSTLELGDSALYLCACSQRGGETQYFGPGTRLLVL.

CDR3: CASSQDGGWETQYF. In nucleotides, the CDR3 is TGTGCCAGCAGCCAAGATGGGGGGTGGGAGACCCAGTACTTC. The rearrangement links TRBV3-1 to TRBJ2-5, with D maybe TRBD2 (6 bases). There are 14 residues in the CDR3. V gave up 0 bases and J gave up 5 bases, with 10 bases separating them. Germline lookup yields CDR1 LGHDT and CDR2 YNNKEL (reference sequence).

The rearrangement joins TRBV7-8 to TRBJ2-2; D is possibly TRBD1 or TRBD2 (5 bases each). The germline CDR1 and CDR2 sequences are SGHVS and FQNEAQ. CDR3 length: 15 amino acids. V was trimmed by 5 bases and J by 0 bases, leaving 10 bases between them. The CDR3 sequence: CASSARGANTGELFF. Here the CDR3 DNA reads TGTGCCAGCAGCGCCCGGGGCGCGAACACCGGGGAGCTGTTTTTT. The full variable domain, completed using reference TRBV7-8 and TRBJ2-2, is GAGVSQSPRYKVAKRGQDVALRCDPISGHVSLFWYQQALGQGPEFLTYFQNEAQLDKSGLPSDRFFAERPEGSVSTLKIQRTQQEDSAVYLCASSARGANTGELFFGEGSRLTVL.

V gene TRBV5-1 combines with J gene TRBJ1-1; tentative D call: TRBD1 (6 bases). The V end was cut by 6 bases, the J end by 2 bases, with 14 bases between. Germline assignment: CDR1 SGHRS and CDR2 YFSETQ. The CDR3 has 14 residues. In nucleotides, the CDR3 is TGCGCCAGCAACCCGGTGGGGGCCAACACTGAAGCTTTCTTT. It is translated as CASNPVGANTEAFF. Drawing the rest from reference TRBV5-1 and TRBJ1-1, the complete variable domain is KAGVTQTPRYLIKTRGQQVTLSCSPISGHRSVSWYQQTPGQGLQFLFEYFSETQRNKGNFPGRFSGRQFSNSRSEMNVSTLELGDSALYLCASNPVGANTEAFFGQGTRLTVV.

V usage is TRBV28 and J usage is TRBJ1-2; D uncertain. The CDR3 covers 14 residues. V lost 8 bases and J lost 4, with 17 bases in between. Germline V gives CDR1 MDHEN, CDR2 SYDVKM. The CDR3 nucleotides are TGTGCCAGCTCCCAAGCTCGGGGAGCCTATGGCTACACCTTC. This sequence encodes CASSQARGAYGYTF.

V gene TRBV6-5 combines with J gene TRBJ2-2; D is undetermined. The germline CDR1 and CDR2 sequences are MNHEY and SVGAGI. This CDR3 has 13 amino acids. V lost 6 bases, J lost 0 bases, and 5 bases lay in between. This CDR3 reads CASSKTNTGELFF. The CDR3 bases are TGTGCCAGCAGCAAAACGAACACCGGGGAGCTGTTTTTT.

The chain combines TRBV6-6 with TRBJ2-5; TRBD1 aligns across 10 bases. Germline values: CDR1 MNHNY, CDR2 SVGAGI (reference sequence). The CDR3 covers 16 residues. The V segment lost 4 bases and the J segment 5 bases; nucleotides outside the gene matches: 10. CDR3 nucleotides: TGTGCCAGCAGTTCCCTAGACAGGGGGCTTGGGGAGACCCAGTACTTC. It yields the protein CASSSLDRGLGETQYF.

The V call is TRBV2, the J call TRBJ2-5; the match to TRBD2 covers 7 bases. CDR1 is SNHLY, CDR2 FYNNEI, per germline. V lost 6 bases to trimming and J lost 0 bases; unmatched junction nucleotides: 7. The CDR3 is 15 residues long. The CDR3 coding sequence is TGTGCCAGCAGGAACAGGCGGGGGTACCAAGAGACCCAGTACTTC. It codes for CASRNRRGYQETQYF.

This clonotype came up a few times. The chain couples TRBV9 to TRBJ2-1; 8 nucleotides agree with TRBD1. The CDR3 sequence is 15 residues long. Trimming cost V 0 bases and J 7 bases; bases outside gene matches: 6. Germline V gene lookup returns CDR1 SGDLS and CDR2 YYNGEE. CDR3 in amino acids: CASSVVQGARNEQFF. CDR3 bases: TGTGCCAGCAGCGTAGTTCAGGGGGCTCGGAATGAGCAGTTCTTC.

This clonotype has only a few counts. The chain joins TRBV6-2 or TRBV6-3 to TRBJ2-7, with TRBD2 identical over 11 bases. With V trimmed by 6 bases and J by 6 bases, 7 bases remained unmatched. The germline gives CDR1 MNHEY, CDR2 SVGEGT. This CDR3 spans 14 amino acids. DNA for the CDR3: TGTGCCAGCAGGGAGGTAGCGGGGGGGCCCGAGCAGTACTTC. The encoded protein is CASREVAGGPEQYF.

This clonotype turned up a few times. The V call is TRBV6-5, the J call TRBJ2-7; 8 nucleotides agree with TRBD1. Looked up from germline, CDR1 is MNHEY and CDR2 is SVGAGI. CDR3 length: 14 amino acids. V lost 8 bases, J lost 5 bases, and 11 bases stayed unmatched. As DNA, the CDR3 is TGTGCCAGCTATAAACAGGGGGGATCCCACGAGCAGTACTTC. It specifies CASYKQGGSHEQYF.

The chain joins TRBV27 to TRBJ2-7; no definite D call. The CDR3 has 13 amino acids. Germline V gene lookup returns CDR1 MNHEY and CDR2 SMNVEV (reference sequence). Trimming pared 0 bases from V and 7 bases from J, leaving 10 bases between. The CDR3 is CASSLSWRREQYF. CDR3 in DNA: TGTGCCAGCAGTTTATCGTGGAGACGGGAGCAGTACTTC.

The chain links TRBV6-2 or TRBV6-3 to TRBJ2-1; the D gene is possibly TRBD2 (7 bases). CDR3 length: 15 amino acids. CDR1 MNHEY and CDR2 SVGEGT come from the germline V gene. Trimming stripped 8 bases from V and 3 bases from J, with 17 bases between. This CDR3 is CASAPGASGYNEQFF. CDR3 nucleotide sequence: TGTGCCAGCGCCCCAGGGGCTAGCGGCTACAATGAGCAGTTCTTC.

Only one count was recorded for this clonotype. V usage is TRBV12-3 or TRBV12-4 and J usage is TRBJ1-1, with 8 bases matching TRBD1. V was clipped by 7 bases and J by 5 bases; unmatched bases: 9. The CDR3 spans 14 residues. The CDR3 region has the DNA TGTGCCAGCACCCGGACAGGGTTCGTTACTGAAGCTTTCTTT. Its translation is CASTRTGFVTEAFF.

This chain uses TRBV6-5 with TRBJ1-2; 8 bases map to TRBD1. The CDR3 has 16 amino acids. V lost 6 bases, J lost 3 bases, and 12 bases stayed unmatched. Per the germline V gene, CDR1 is MNHEY and CDR2 is SVGAGI. The CDR3 DNA reads as TGTGCCAGCAGGAGCAGGGGGCGGCCTCAGGACTATGGCTACACCTTC. As protein: CASRSRGRPQDYGYTF.

This clonotype appeared a few times. J is TRBJ2-5 and V is TRBV29-1, with D tentatively TRBD1 or TRBD2 (6 bases each). The CDR3 is 16 residues long. CDR1 and CDR2 from the germline V gene are SQVTM and ANQGSEA. The V and J ends lost 6 bases and 2 bases respectively, with 22 bases between them. As DNA, the CDR3 is TGCAGCGTCGTTGGGGGGCTTACCAGGGCTCAAGAGACCCAGTACTTC. This sequence encodes CSVVGGLTRAQETQYF.

In this sample, this clonotype turned up a few times. The CDR3 DNA follows: TGTGCCAGCAGCTTAGTAGAGCTCCGTTCAGATACGCAGTATTTT. Translating it yields CASSLVELRSDTQYF. V usage is TRBV11-2 and J usage is TRBJ2-3; no definite D call. V lost 1 base and J lost 4, with 12 bases in between. Germline CDR1 SGHAT, CDR2 FQNNGV. This CDR3 region has 15 residues.

The chain recombines TRBV27 with TRBJ1-6; 9 bases map to TRBD1. The germline gives CDR1 MNHEY, CDR2 SMNVEV (reference sequence). The CDR3 length is 15 residues. Trimming at V came to 6 bases and at J to 10 bases, leaving 10 bases not matched to a gene. This CDR3 reads CASRPLTGGASPLHF. The DNA of the CDR3 is TGTGCCAGCAGACCCTTAACAGGGGGCGCCTCACCCCTCCACTTT.

The genes are TRBV2 and TRBJ1-4, with unresolved D. The CDR3 loop spans 15 amino acids. V was clipped by 6 bases and J by 10 bases, with 21 bases between them. Germline V lookup: CDR1 SNHLY, CDR2 FYNNEI. For the CDR3, the DNA is TGTGCCAGCAGGACCGGGGTCTCCGCGGCTGGAAAACTGTTTTTT. This encodes CASRTGVSAAGKLFF. The whole variable domain, filled in from reference TRBV2 and TRBJ1-4, reads EPEVTQTPSHQVTQMGQEVILRCVPISNHLYFYWYRQILGQKVEFLVSFYNNEISEKSEIFDDQFSVERPDGSNFTLKIRSTKLEDSAMYFCASRTGVSAAGKLFFGSGTQLSVL.

The chain has TRBV5-1 and TRBJ2-1; 7 nucleotides match TRBD2. The germline gives CDR1 SGHRS, CDR2 YFSETQ. The CDR3 has 15 residues. The junction had 12 bases not matched to a gene; V was cut back by 7 bases and J by 5 bases. CDR3 nucleotides: TGCGCCAGCCAACCGGGGGGACCCCTAGACAATGAGCAGTTCTTC. Protein sequence: CASQPGGPLDNEQFF.

The genes are TRBV5-1 and TRBJ2-2; possibly TRBD1 for D (6 bases). The CDR3 is 16 amino acids. The germline CDR1 and CDR2 sequences are SGHRS and YFSETQ. V gave up 2 bases and J gave up 3 bases, with 14 bases separating them. Here the CDR3 reads CASSLTGQPHTGELFF. CDR3 nucleotides: TGCGCCAGCAGCTTAACCGGACAGCCTCACACCGGGGAGCTGTTTTTT.